This TCR beta chain was observed in a study of blood T cells in healthy people across ages. This clonotype showed up just a few times. Using a J-beta primer mix together with a sample-barcoded 5' primer, a second PCR was run for roughly 7 to 11 cycles. One entry per CDR3 protein results from TCRdb running MiXCR on the 5' RACE reads. This table has approximately 1,100,000 distinct CDR3 sequences, more than 40% appearing once. Losses at the gene ends were 4 bases for V and 0 bases for J; bases not matched to a gene: 4. Germline CDR1 and CDR2: ENHRY and SYGVKD. The length of the CDR3 is 16 residues. Total RNA amounts of at least 6 micrograms were extracted per sample.

What was sequenced was blood. This sequence joins TRBV10-3 and TRBJ2-2; 8 nucleotides line up with TRBD1. The TCR was taken from a woman in her fifties or sixties in good health. The CDR3 bases are TGTGCCATCAGTGGTGACAGGGGACCGAACACCGGGGAGCTGTTTTTT. Translated: CAISGDRGPNTGELFF.